This T cell receptor (beta chain) was identified during a study of tumor T cells in aggressive B-cell lymphoma. CDR1 is MGHDK, CDR2 SYGVNS, per germline. There are 15 residues in the CDR3. V dropped 4 bases and J dropped 3 bases, with 15 bases sitting between them. Sequencing used immunoSEQ multiplex PCR; TCRdb keeps in-frame clones, though not all of them. The data contain around 6,000 clones, roughly 87% of them singletons. V usage is TRBV25-1 and J usage is TRBJ2-5; a possible D gene is TRBD1 (6 bases). The sequence was collected from an adult with diffuse large B cell lymphoma. Some clones in this sample may be carry-over from other donors' samples. The sample taken for sequencing was tumor tissue. The CDR3 protein is CASSGSGTIKETQYF. CDR3 nucleotides: TGTGCCAGCAGTGGATCCGGGACAATTAAAGAGACCCAGTACTTC.